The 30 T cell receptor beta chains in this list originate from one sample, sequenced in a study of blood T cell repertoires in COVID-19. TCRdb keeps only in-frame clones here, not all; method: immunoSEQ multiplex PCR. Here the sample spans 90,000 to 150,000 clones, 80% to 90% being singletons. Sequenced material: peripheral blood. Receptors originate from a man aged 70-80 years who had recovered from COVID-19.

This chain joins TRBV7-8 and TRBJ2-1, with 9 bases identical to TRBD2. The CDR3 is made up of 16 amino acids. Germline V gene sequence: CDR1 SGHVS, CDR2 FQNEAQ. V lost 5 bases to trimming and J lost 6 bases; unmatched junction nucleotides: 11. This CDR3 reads CASSPLGREGRNEQFF. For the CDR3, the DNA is TGTGCCAGCAGCCCCTTGGGGCGGGAGGGCCGCAATGAGCAGTTCTTC.

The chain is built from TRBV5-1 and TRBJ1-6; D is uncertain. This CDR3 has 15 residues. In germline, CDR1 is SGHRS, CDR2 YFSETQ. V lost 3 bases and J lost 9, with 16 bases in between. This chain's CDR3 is CASSSGNPDASPLHF. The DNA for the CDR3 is TGCGCCAGCAGCTCGGGGAACCCAGACGCTTCACCCCTCCACTTT.

CDR3 protein: CASSHRRVSSYEQYF. In nucleotides, the CDR3 is TGTGCCAGCAGCCATCGTCGCGTGAGCTCCTACGAGCAGTACTTC. The chain recombines TRBV9 with TRBJ2-7; no definite D call. The CDR3 runs 15 residues. Germline V gene sequence: CDR1 SGDLS, CDR2 YYNGEE. V shed 4 bases and J shed 0 bases, with 14 bases lying between them.

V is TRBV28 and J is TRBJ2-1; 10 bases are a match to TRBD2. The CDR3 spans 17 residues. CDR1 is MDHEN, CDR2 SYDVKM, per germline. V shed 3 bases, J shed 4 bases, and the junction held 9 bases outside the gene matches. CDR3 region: CASSFSSGRYKYNEQFF. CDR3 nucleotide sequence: TGTGCCAGCAGTTTTAGTAGCGGGAGGTATAAATACAATGAGCAGTTCTTC.

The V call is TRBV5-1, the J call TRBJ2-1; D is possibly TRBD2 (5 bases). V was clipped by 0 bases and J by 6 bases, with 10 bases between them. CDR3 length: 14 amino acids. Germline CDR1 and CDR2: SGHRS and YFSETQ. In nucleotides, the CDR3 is TGCGCCAGCAGCTTGGGAGGGTTGGCCAATGAGCAGTTCTTC. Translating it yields CASSLGGLANEQFF.

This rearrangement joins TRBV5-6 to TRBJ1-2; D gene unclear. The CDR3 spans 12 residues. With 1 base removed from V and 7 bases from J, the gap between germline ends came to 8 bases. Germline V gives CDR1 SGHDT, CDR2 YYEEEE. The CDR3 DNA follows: TGTGCCAGCAGCTTGCGCGATTTTGGCTACACCTTC. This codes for CASSLRDFGYTF.

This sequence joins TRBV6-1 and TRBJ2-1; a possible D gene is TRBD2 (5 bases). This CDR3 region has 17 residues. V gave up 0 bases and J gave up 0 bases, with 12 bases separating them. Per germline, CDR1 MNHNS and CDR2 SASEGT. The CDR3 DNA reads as TGTGCCAGCAGTGAAGCTGGGAGAGGAGACTCCTACAATGAGCAGTTCTTC. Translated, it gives CASSEAGRGDSYNEQFF.

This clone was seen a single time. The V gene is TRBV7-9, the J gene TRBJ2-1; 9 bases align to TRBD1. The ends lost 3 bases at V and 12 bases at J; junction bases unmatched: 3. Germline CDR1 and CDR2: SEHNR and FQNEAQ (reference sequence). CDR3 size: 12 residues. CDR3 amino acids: CASSLDRGAQFF. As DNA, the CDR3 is TGTGCCAGCAGCTTGGACAGGGGTGCGCAGTTCTTC.

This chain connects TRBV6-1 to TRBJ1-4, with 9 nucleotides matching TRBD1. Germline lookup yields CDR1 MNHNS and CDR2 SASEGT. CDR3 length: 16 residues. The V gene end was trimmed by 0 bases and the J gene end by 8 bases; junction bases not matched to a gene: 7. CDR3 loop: CASSEAGGQGNEKLFF. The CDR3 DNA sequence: TGTGCCAGCAGTGAAGCGGGGGGACAGGGTAACGAAAAACTGTTTTTT.

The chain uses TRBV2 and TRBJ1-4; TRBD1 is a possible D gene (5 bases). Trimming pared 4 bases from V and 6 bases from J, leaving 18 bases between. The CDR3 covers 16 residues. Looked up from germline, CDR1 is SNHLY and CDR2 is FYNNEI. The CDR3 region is CASSGGAGRGDEKLFF. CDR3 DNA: TGTGCCAGCAGTGGTGGGGCTGGGAGGGGCGATGAAAAACTGTTTTTT.

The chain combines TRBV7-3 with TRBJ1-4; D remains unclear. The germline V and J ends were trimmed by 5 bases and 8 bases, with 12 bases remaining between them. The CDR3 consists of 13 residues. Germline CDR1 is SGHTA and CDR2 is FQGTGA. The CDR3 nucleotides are TGTGCCAGCAGCCTCGGCTCGGGGGAAAAACTGTTTTTT. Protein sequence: CASSLGSGEKLFF.

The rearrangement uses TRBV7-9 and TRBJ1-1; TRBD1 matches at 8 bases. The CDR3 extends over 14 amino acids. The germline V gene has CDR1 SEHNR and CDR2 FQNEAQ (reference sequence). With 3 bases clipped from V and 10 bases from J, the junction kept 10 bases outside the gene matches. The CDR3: CASSFSTGGAGAFF. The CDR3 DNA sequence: TGTGCCAGCAGCTTTTCAACAGGGGGAGCGGGAGCTTTCTTT.

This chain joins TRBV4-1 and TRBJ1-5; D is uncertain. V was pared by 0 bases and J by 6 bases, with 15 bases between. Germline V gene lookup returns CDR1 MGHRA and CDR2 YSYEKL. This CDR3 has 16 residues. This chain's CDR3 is CASSQDRFGPIQPQHF. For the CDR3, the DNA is TGCGCCAGCAGCCAAGATAGGTTTGGGCCGATTCAGCCCCAGCATTTT.

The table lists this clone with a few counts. In DNA, the CDR3 is TGTGCCAGCAGCTTAGTTGTGGCGGGAGGGCCTAGCAATGAGCAGTTCTTC. It is translated as CASSLVVAGGPSNEQFF. The rearrangement links TRBV7-9 to TRBJ2-1; TRBD2 agrees at 9 bases. Germline V gene data show CDR1 as SEHNR and CDR2 as FQNEAQ (reference sequence). The CDR3 is made up of 17 amino acids. After removal of 1 base from V and 6 bases from J, the junction contained 10 bases not matched to a gene.

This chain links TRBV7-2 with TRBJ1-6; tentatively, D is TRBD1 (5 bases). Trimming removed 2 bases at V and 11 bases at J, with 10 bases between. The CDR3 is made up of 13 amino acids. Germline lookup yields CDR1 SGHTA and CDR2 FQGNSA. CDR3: CASSLKTGAPLHF. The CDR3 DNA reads TGTGCCAGCAGCTTAAAAACAGGTGCACCCCTCCACTTT.

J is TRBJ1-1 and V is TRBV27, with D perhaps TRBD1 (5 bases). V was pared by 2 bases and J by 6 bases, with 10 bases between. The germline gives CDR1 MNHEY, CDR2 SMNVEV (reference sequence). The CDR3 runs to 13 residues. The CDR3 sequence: CASSLPGGSEAFF. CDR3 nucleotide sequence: TGTGCCAGCAGTTTACCGGGGGGTTCTGAAGCTTTCTTT.

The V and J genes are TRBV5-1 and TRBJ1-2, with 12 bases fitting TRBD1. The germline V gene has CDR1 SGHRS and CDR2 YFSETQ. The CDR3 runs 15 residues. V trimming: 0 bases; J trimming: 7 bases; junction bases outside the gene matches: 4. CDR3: CASSLVGQGASGYTF. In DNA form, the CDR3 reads TGCGCCAGCAGCTTGGTGGGACAGGGGGCGAGTGGCTACACCTTC.

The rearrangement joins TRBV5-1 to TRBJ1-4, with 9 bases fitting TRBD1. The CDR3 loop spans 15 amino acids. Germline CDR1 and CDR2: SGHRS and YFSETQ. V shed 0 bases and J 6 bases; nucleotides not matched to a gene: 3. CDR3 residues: CASSLGWDRDEKLFF. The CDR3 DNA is TGCGCCAGCAGCTTGGGGTGGGACAGGGATGAAAAACTGTTTTTT.

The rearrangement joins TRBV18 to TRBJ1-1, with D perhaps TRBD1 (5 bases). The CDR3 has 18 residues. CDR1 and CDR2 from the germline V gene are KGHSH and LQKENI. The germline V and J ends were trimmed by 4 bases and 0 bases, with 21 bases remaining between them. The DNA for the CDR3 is TGTGCCAGCTCACGAACCCTCCCTCGTAGGACACTGAACACTGAAGCTTTCTTT. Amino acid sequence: CASSRTLPRRTLNTEAFF.

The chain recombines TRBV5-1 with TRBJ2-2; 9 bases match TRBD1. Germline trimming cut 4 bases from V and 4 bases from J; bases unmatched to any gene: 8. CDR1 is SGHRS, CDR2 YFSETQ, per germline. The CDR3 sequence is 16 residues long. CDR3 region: CASSRGTGSRTGELFF. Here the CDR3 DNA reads TGCGCCAGCAGCCGAGGGACAGGGTCACGCACCGGGGAGCTGTTTTTT.

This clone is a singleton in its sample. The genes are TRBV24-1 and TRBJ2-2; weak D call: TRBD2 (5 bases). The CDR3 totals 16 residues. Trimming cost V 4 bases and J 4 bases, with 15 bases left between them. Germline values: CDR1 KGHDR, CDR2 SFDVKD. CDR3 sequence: CATSEVSGASTGELFF. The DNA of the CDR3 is TGTGCCACCAGTGAGGTCAGCGGAGCAAGCACCGGGGAGCTGTTTTTT.

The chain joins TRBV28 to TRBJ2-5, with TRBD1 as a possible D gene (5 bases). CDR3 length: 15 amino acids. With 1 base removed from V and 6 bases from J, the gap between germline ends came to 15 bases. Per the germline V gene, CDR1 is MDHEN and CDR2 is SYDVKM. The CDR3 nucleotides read TGTGCCAGCAGTTTATCCCCAGGGCCGGGCCAGACCCAGTACTTC. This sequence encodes CASSLSPGPGQTQYF.

Written as DNA, the CDR3 is TGTGCCAGCAGCCACTCATCCGGGACTAGCGGGAGGTACTACGAGCAGTACTTC. It is translated as CASSHSSGTSGRYYEQYF. The rearrangement links TRBV7-2 to TRBJ2-7; 15 bases are shared with TRBD2. V dropped 5 bases and J dropped 3; count of bases not matched to a gene: 11. There are 18 residues in the CDR3. Germline V gene sequence: CDR1 SGHTA, CDR2 FQGNSA.

CDR3: CASSNRGLSYEQYF. Here the CDR3 DNA reads TGCGCCAGCAGTAACAGGGGACTGTCCTACGAGCAGTACTTC. The chain carries TRBV10-2 and TRBJ2-7; possible D gene TRBD1, 7 bases. Germline CDR1 WSHSY, CDR2 SAAADI. This CDR3 has 14 amino acids. The V end was cut by 5 bases, the J end by 1 base, with 12 bases between.

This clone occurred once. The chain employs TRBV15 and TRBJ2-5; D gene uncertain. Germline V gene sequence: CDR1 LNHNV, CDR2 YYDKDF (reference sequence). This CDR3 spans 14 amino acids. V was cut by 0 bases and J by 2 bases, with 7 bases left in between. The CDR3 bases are TGTGCCACCAGCAGAGATTTTAGTCAAGAGACCCAGTACTTC. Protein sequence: CATSRDFSQETQYF.

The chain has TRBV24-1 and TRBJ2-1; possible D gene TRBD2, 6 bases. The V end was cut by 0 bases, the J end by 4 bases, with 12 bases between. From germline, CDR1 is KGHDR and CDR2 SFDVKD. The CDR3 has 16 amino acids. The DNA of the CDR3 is TGTGCCACCAGTGATTTGGGAGGGCCCCAATACAATGAGCAGTTCTTC. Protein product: CATSDLGGPQYNEQFF.

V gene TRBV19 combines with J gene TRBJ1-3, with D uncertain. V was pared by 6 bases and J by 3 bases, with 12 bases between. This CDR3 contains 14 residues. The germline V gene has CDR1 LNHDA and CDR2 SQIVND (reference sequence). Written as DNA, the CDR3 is TGTGCCAGTAGCAGGTCAATGAATGGAAACACCATATATTTT. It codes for CASSRSMNGNTIYF. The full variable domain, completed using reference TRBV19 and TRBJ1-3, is DGGITQSPKYLFRKEGQNVTLSCEQNLNHDAMYWYRQDPGQGLRLIYYSQIVNDFQKGDIAEGYSVSREKKESFPLTVTSAQKNPTAFYLCASSRSMNGNTIYFGEGSWLTVV.

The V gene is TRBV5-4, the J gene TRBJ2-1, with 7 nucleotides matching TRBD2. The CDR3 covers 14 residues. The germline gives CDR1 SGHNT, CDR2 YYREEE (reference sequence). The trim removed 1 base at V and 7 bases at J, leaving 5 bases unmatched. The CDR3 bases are TGTGCCAGCAGCTTGTTACTAGCGCAGAATGAGCAGTTCTTC. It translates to CASSLLLAQNEQFF.

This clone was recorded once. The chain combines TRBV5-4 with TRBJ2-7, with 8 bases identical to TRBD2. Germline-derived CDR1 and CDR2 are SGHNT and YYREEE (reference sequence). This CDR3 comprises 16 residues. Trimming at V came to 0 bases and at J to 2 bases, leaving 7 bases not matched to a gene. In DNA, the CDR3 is TGTGCCAGCAGCTTGGGGACTAGCAGGAGGACCTACGAGCAGTACTTC. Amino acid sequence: CASSLGTSRRTYEQYF.

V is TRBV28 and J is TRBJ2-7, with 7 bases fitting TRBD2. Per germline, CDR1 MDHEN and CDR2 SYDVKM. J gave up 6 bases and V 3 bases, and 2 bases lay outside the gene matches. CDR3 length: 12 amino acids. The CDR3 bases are TGTGCCAGCAGTTTTTCGGGGGGCGAGCAGTACTTC. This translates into CASSFSGGEQYF.